This T cell receptor beta chain was observed in a study of blood T cell repertoires in COVID-19. Germline V gene lookup returns CDR1 SNHLY and CDR2 FYNNEI. This CDR3 has 15 amino acids. V was clipped by 6 bases and J by 8 bases, with 17 bases between them. Libraries were prepared by immunoSEQ multiplex PCR; TCRdb keeps only in-frame clonotypes and omits some of them. This table holds around 250,000 clones, roughly 84% found once. The rearrangement links TRBV2 to TRBJ1-6; D is perhaps TRBD1 (6 bases). The sequenced material came from peripheral blood. The source of this sequence is a woman aged 35 to 49 who had recovered from COVID-19. DNA for the CDR3: TGTGCCAGCAGCCTCTTACAGGGTCGGGATTCACCCCTCCACTTT. Residues: CASSLLQGRDSPLHF.